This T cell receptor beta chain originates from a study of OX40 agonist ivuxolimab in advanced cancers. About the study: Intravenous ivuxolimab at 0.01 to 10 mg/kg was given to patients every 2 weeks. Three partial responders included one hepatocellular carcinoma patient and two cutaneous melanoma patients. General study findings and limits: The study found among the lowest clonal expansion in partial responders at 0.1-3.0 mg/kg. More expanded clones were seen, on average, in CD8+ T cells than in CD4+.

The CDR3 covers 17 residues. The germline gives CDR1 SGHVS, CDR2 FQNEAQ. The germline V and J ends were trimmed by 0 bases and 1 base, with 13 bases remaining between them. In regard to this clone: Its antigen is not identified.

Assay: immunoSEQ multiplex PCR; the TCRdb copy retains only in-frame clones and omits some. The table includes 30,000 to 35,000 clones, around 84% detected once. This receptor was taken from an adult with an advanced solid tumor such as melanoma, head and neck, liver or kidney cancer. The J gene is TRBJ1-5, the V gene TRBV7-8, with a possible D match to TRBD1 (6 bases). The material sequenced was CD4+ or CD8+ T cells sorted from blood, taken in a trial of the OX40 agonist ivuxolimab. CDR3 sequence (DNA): TGTGCCAGCAGCTTAGCAGGGGGGGTGGGAAGCAATCAGCCCCAGCATTTT. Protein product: CASSLAGGVGSNQPQHF.